One and the same sample provided the 3 T cell receptor beta chains below, sequenced in a study of regulatory T cells in long-lasting Graves disease. As to time point: newly diagnosed GD, antithyroid drugs for less than 3 months. RNA from PBMCs was the source of the TCR library. Combining iRepertoire HTBI primers with Arm-PCR of CDR3 regions, the authors built TCR beta libraries. TCRdb passed the multiplex PCR reads through MiXCR, listing each CDR3 protein once. The table has over 500,000 distinct CDR3 sequences, roughly a sixth seen once. The sample was also linked to a second study, of T cells in Graves' hyperthyroidism and ophthalmopathy.

Sequenced here: peripheral blood mononuclear cells (PBMCs), sampled at new diagnosis, from a patient treated with antithyroid drugs. The receptors shown here come from a man in his late teens or twenties with Graves disease.

This chain uses TRBV15 with TRBJ2-1, with D possibly matching TRBD2 (5 bases). This CDR3 is 15 amino acids long. Looked up from germline, CDR1 is LNHNV and CDR2 is YYDKDF (reference sequence). V lost 0 bases to trimming and J lost 2 bases, with 8 bases between them. This chain's CDR3 is CATSREVGAYNEQFF. Written as DNA, the CDR3 is TGTGCCACCAGCAGAGAAGTGGGAGCCTACAATGAGCAGTTCTTC.

This clonotype has only a few counts. The chain carries TRBV7-9 and TRBJ2-1, with 9 bases identical to TRBD1. The CDR3 runs to 15 residues. Per the germline V gene, CDR1 is SEHNR and CDR2 is FQNEAQ (reference sequence). Losses at the gene ends were 7 bases for V and 1 base for J; bases not matched to a gene: 5. The CDR3 DNA sequence: TGTGCCAGCACCGATGGACAGGGGTCCTACAATGAGCAGTTCTTC. Residues: CASTDGQGSYNEQFF.

Many counts were recorded for this clonotype. The chain recombines TRBV6-1 with TRBJ2-3, with a weak D call TRBD1 (5 bases). Germline assignment: CDR1 MNHNS and CDR2 SASEGT. V was cut by 6 bases and J by 5 bases, with 15 bases left in between. The CDR3 spans 14 residues. The chain's CDR3 is CASSLGYQGDTQYF. As DNA, the CDR3 is TGTGCCAGCAGCTTGGGCTACCAGGGAGATACGCAGTATTTT.